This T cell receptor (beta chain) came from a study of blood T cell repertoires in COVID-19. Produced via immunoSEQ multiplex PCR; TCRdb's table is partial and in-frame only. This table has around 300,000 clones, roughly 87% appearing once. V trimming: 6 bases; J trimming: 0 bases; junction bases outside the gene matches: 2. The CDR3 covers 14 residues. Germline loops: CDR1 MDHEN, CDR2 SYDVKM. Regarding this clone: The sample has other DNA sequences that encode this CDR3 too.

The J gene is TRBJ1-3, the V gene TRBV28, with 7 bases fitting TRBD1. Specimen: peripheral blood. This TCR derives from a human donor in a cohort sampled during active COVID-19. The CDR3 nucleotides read TGTGCCAGCAGCCCAGGGGGCTCTGGAAACACCATATATTTT. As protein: CASSPGGSGNTIYF.